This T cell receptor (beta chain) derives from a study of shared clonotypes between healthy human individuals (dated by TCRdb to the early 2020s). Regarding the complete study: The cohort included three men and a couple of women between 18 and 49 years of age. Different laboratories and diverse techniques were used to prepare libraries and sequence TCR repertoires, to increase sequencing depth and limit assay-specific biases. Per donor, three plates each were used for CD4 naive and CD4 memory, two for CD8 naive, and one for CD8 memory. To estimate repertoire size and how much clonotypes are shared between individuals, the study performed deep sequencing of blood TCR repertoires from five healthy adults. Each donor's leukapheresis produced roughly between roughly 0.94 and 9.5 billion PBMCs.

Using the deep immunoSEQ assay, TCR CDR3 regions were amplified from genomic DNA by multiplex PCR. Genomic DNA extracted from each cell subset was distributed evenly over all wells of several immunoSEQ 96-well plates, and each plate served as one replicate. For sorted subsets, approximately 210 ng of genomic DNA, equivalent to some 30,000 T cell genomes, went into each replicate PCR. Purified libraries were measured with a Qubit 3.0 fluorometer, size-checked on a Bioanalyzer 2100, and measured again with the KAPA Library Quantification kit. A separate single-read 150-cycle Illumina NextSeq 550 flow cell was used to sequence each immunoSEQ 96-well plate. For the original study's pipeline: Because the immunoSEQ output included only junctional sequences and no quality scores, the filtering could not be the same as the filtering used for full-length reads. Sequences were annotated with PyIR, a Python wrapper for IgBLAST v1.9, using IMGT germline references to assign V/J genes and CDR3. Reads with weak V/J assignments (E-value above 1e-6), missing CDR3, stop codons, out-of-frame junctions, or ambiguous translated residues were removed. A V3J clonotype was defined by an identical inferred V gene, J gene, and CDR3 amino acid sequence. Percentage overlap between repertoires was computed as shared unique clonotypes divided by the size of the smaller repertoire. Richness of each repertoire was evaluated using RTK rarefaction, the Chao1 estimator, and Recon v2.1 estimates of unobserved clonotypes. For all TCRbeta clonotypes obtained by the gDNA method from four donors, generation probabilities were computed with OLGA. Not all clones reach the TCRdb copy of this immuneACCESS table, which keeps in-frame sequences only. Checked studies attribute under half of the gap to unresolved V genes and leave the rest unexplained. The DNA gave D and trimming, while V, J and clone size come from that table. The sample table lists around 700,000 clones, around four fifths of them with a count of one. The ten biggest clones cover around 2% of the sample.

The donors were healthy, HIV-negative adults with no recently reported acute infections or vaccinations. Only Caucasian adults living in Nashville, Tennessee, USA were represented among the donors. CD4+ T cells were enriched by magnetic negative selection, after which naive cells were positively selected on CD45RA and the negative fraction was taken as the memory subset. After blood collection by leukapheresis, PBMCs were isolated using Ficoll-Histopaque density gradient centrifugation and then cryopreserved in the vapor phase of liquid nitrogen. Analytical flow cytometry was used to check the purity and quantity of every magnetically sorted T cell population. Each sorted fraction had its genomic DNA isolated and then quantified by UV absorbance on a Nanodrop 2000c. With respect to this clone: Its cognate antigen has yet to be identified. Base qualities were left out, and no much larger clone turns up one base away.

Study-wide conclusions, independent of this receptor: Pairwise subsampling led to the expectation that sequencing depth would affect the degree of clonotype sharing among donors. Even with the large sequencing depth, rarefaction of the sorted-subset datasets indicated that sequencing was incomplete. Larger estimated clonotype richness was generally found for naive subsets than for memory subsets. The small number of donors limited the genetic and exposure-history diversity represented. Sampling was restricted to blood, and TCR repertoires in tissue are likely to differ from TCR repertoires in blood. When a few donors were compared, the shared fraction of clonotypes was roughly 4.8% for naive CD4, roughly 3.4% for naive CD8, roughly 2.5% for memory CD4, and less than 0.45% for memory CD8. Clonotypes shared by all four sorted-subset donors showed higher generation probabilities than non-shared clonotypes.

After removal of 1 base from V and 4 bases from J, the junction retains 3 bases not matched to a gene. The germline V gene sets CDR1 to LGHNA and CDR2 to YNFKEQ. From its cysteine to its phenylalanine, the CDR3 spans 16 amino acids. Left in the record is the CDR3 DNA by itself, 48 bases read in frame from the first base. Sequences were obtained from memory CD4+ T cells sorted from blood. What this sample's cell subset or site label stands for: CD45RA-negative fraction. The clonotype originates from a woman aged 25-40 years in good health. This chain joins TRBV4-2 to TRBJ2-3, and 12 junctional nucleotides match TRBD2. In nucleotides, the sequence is TGTGCCAGCAGCCAAGCTAGCGGGAGGGCCGCAGATACGCAGTATTTT. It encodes CASSQASGRAADTQYF.